Below, 29 T cell receptor beta chains from the same sample are listed, as sequenced in a study of blood T cells in healthy people across ages. Primers used in a second PCR of about 6 to 12 cycles were a sample-barcoded 5' primer and a J-beta primer mix. TCRdb re-called the 5' RACE reads with MiXCR, one entry per CDR3 protein. Of more than 1,400,000 distinct CDR3 sequences in the sample, 35% to 45% were seen once. Sequenced: blood. The receptors were gathered from a woman aged 18-29 years in good health.

This clonotype has a handful of counts. The J gene is TRBJ2-3, the V gene TRBV18; D is unresolved. This CDR3 has 15 amino acids. Germline loops: CDR1 KGHSH, CDR2 LQKENI. Trimming removed 3 bases at V and 3 bases at J, with 13 bases between. CDR3 loop: CASSPPGAVTDTQYF. CDR3 in DNA: TGTGCCAGCTCACCCCCCGGTGCGGTGACAGATACGCAGTATTTT.

This clonotype was picked up a small number of times. The chain is built from TRBV10-1 and TRBJ2-2; D unresolved. CDR1 is WNHNN, CDR2 SYGVQD, per germline (reference sequence). The CDR3 spans 15 residues. Trimming removed 4 bases from V and 0 bases from J, with 9 bases in between. CDR3 in DNA: TGCGCCAGCAGTGTTAACTTCCCGAACACCGGGGAGCTGTTTTTT. Amino acid sequence: CASSVNFPNTGELFF.

V usage is TRBV20-1 and J usage is TRBJ1-5; D gene ambiguous. The CDR3 totals 13 residues. Trimming removed 3 bases from V and 0 bases from J, with 6 bases in between. CDR1 and CDR2 (germline): DFQATT, SNEGSKA (reference sequence). CDR3 nucleotide sequence: TGCAGTGCTAGCACTTATAGCAATCAGCCCCAGCATTTT. Translated, it gives CSASTYSNQPQHF.

The chain is built from TRBV29-1 and TRBJ2-5; D is possibly TRBD2 (6 bases). Trimming removed 8 bases at V and 3 bases at J, with 16 bases between. CDR3 length: 13 residues. Germline lookup yields CDR1 SQVTM and CDR2 ANQGSEA. The CDR3 here is CSLSGEAKETQYF. The DNA of the CDR3 is TGCAGCCTCTCTGGGGAGGCAAAAGAGACCCAGTACTTC.

This clonotype was seen a handful of times. The chain links TRBV4-2 to TRBJ1-4; D not resolved. V shed 0 bases and J shed 0 bases, with 8 bases lying between them. Per the germline V gene, CDR1 is LGHNA and CDR2 is YNFKEQ. The CDR3 spans 16 residues. In DNA, the CDR3 is TGTGCCAGCAGCCAAGATCGCACAACAACTAATGAAAAACTGTTTTTT. Translated: CASSQDRTTTNEKLFF.

V usage is TRBV20-1 and J usage is TRBJ2-1, with TRBD2 matching 7 bases. Judging by the DNA end, TRBJ2-7 fits better; the J call may be wrong. There are 17 residues in the CDR3. The germline V gene has CDR1 DFQATT and CDR2 SNEGSKA (reference sequence). This CDR3 is CSARYPLAPSSYNEQYF. DNA of the CDR3: TGCAGTGCTAGATATCCACTAGCGCCGAGCTCCTACAATGAGCAGTACTTC.

This clonotype was seen only a few times. This rearrangement joins TRBV20-1 to TRBJ2-3; TRBD2 aligns across 7 bases. The CDR3 is 16 amino acids. In germline, CDR1 is DFQATT, CDR2 SNEGSKA (reference sequence). The trim removed 0 bases at V and 4 bases at J, leaving 10 bases unmatched. Here the CDR3 reads CSARDVAGVSPDTQYF. The CDR3, as DNA: TGCAGTGCTAGAGATGTCGCGGGAGTATCTCCAGATACGCAGTATTTT.

This clonotype was counted only a few times. The chain couples TRBV25-1 to TRBJ2-7; the D gene is possibly TRBD1 (6 bases). Per germline, CDR1 MGHDK and CDR2 SYGVNS. V shed 5 bases and J shed 0 bases, with 17 bases lying between them. The CDR3 totals 16 residues. The CDR3 reads CASSPLSGTHSYEQYF. The CDR3 DNA sequence: TGTGCCAGCAGTCCCCTCTCCGGGACACACTCCTACGAGCAGTACTTC.

The chain is built from TRBV10-3 and TRBJ2-3; D ambiguous. Trimming removed 6 bases from V and 1 base from J, with 8 bases in between. The germline V gene encodes CDR1 ENHRY and CDR2 SYGVKD. This CDR3 has 13 amino acids. This CDR3 is CAISARGTDTQYF. CDR3 DNA sequence: TGTGCCATCAGCGCTAGGGGCACAGATACGCAGTATTTT.

V is TRBV6-5 and J is TRBJ2-5; D is perhaps TRBD2 (6 bases). V lost 4 bases, J lost 4 bases, and 16 bases lay in between. Germline V gives CDR1 MNHEY, CDR2 SVGAGI. CDR3 length: 15 amino acids. CDR3 region: CASSSAGSWGETQYF. Here the CDR3 DNA reads TGTGCCAGCAGTTCCGCCGGGAGCTGGGGAGAGACCCAGTACTTC.

This clonotype has more than one count but fewer than ten. The chain has TRBV28 and TRBJ2-1; 9 bases are shared with TRBD1. This CDR3 is 15 amino acids long. CDR1 is MDHEN, CDR2 SYDVKM, per germline. With 5 bases clipped from V and 3 bases from J, the junction kept 5 bases outside the gene matches. CDR3 residues: CASSPRGQGYNEQFF. In DNA form, the CDR3 reads TGTGCCAGCAGTCCTCGGGGACAGGGCTACAATGAGCAGTTCTTC. Full variable domain (remainder filled in from reference TRBV28 and TRBJ2-1): DVKVTQSSRYLVKRTGEKVFLECVQDMDHENMFWYRQDPGLGLRLIYFSYDVKMKEKGDIPEGYSVSREKKERFSLILESASTNQTSMYLCASSPRGQGYNEQFFGPGTRLTVL.

This clonotype has more than one count but fewer than ten. V gene TRBV6-2 or TRBV6-3 combines with J gene TRBJ2-1, with TRBD1 as a possible D gene (5 bases). Trimming took off 4 bases at V and 7 bases at J, with 11 bases between the two ends. The V gene's germline CDR1 is MNHEY and CDR2 SVGEGT. This CDR3 has 13 residues. In nucleotides, the CDR3 is TGTGCCAGCAGTTCCAGGGATCCAAATGAGCAGTTCTTC. Translating gives CASSSRDPNEQFF.

This chain's CDR3 is CASRDPPSSYEQYF. Here the CDR3 DNA reads TGCGCCAGCAGGGACCCTCCAAGCTCCTACGAGCAGTACTTC. The chain uses TRBV5-1 and TRBJ2-7; no firm D call. Germline loops: CDR1 SGHRS, CDR2 YFSETQ. This CDR3 is built from 14 residues. The V end was cut by 5 bases, the J end by 0 bases, with 12 bases between.

The V call is TRBV7-2, the J call TRBJ1-1; D uncertain. The CDR3 contains 15 residues. CDR1 is SGHTA and CDR2 is FQGNSA in the germline V gene. The V end lost 4 bases, the J end lost 6 bases, and 18 bases lay between the germline ends. CDR3 DNA sequence: TGTGCCAGCAGCTCCCTGGAGGTACTTGACGCTGAAGCTTTCTTT. Translation gives CASSSLEVLDAEAFF.

This clonotype occurred a few times. The chain uses TRBV12-3 or TRBV12-4 and TRBJ1-1, with D possibly TRBD1 on 5 matching bases. Deletions cut 1 base from V and 4 bases from J, with 10 bases between. There are 14 residues in the CDR3. The CDR3 DNA is TGTGCCAGCAGTTTAGTCGGGGGGGGCACTGAAGCTTTCTTT. Its protein product is CASSLVGGGTEAFF.

This clonotype was recorded once. CDR3 nucleotides: TGTGCCAGCCAAGGACTAGCGGGGAACCTGGACCCGTTCTTC. This gives the protein CASQGLAGNLDPFF. V gene TRBV6-1 combines with J gene TRBJ2-1; 12 nucleotides line up with TRBD2. With V trimmed by 8 bases and J by 15 bases, 14 bases remained unmatched. The germline gives CDR1 MNHNS, CDR2 SASEGT. This CDR3 has 14 residues.

V is TRBV29-1 and J is TRBJ2-3; TRBD2 aligns across 8 bases. The CDR3 length is 15 residues. Germline CDR1 is SQVTM and CDR2 is ANQGSEA. V lost 7 bases and J lost 2; bases outside the gene matches: 11. CDR3 sequence: CSAKETSAPTDTQYF. CDR3 DNA sequence: TGCAGCGCCAAGGAGACTAGCGCTCCCACAGATACGCAGTATTTT.

This clonotype showed up just a few times. V and J are TRBV12-3 or TRBV12-4 and TRBJ2-3; D remains ambiguous. Between the trimmed V and J ends, which lost 5 bases and 1 base, there was a span of 16 bases. The CDR3 sequence is 16 residues long. CDR3 DNA sequence: TGTGCCAGCAGTGATGAACTAAAGCACCGCACAGATACGCAGTATTTT. Translation: CASSDELKHRTDTQYF.

J is TRBJ2-1 and V is TRBV10-3, with 15 bases that match TRBD2. From germline, CDR1 is ENHRY and CDR2 SYGVKD. The CDR3 is 17 residues long. The ends lost 3 bases at V and 6 bases at J; junction bases unmatched: 6. The CDR3 spells CAISDRTSGGAANEQFF. In DNA, the CDR3 is TGTGCCATCAGTGACCGGACTAGCGGGGGGGCGGCCAATGAGCAGTTCTTC.

The gene calls are TRBV12-3 or TRBV12-4 and TRBJ2-7, with TRBD1 matching 8 bases. The better agreement between TRBJ2-5 and the DNA end casts doubt on the J call. CDR3 length equals 15 residues. The CDR3, as DNA: TGTGCCAGCAGTTTAATGGCAGGGGGCAGGGAGACCCAGTACTTC. Protein product: CASSLMAGGRETQYF.

The rearrangement uses TRBV9 and TRBJ2-7; a possible D gene is TRBD2 (5 bases). V lost 3 bases, J lost 7 bases, and 11 bases lay in between. This CDR3 spans 12 amino acids. CDR1 and CDR2 (germline): SGDLS, YYNGEE. CDR3 sequence: CASSADSMEQYF. The CDR3 DNA reads TGTGCCAGCAGCGCGGACTCCATGGAGCAGTACTTC.

V is TRBV4-1 and J is TRBJ2-5; D unclear. CDR3 length equals 13 residues. CDR1 and CDR2 from the germline V gene are MGHRA and YSYEKL. Trimming shortened V by 1 base and J by 11 bases, and 14 bases separated the two germline ends. CDR3 protein: CASSQALKYEQYF. CDR3 nucleotides: TGCGCCAGCAGCCAAGCCCTTAAGTACGAACAGTACTTC.

This rearrangement joins TRBV9 to TRBJ2-1; 12 bases are a match to TRBD2. The J call is doubtful: the DNA matches TRBJ2-7 better. CDR1 and CDR2 from the germline V gene are SGDLS and YYNGEE. The CDR3 runs 15 residues. CDR3 coding DNA: TGTGCCAGCAGCACTAGCGGGGGGCCCTACAATGAGCAGTACTTC. Its protein is CASSTSGGPYNEQYF.

This rearrangement joins TRBV25-1 to TRBJ2-7; tentatively, D is TRBD1 (6 bases). Trimming stripped 3 bases from V and 4 bases from J, with 13 bases between. The length of the CDR3 is 14 residues. Germline V lookup: CDR1 MGHDK, CDR2 SYGVNS. The CDR3 region is CASSDPQTGYEQYF. The CDR3 coding sequence is TGTGCCAGCAGTGATCCACAAACAGGGTACGAGCAGTACTTC.

This clonotype has a handful of counts. This chain links TRBV7-9 with TRBJ1-1; D gene uncertain. The CDR3 covers 16 residues. Germline values: CDR1 SEHNR, CDR2 FQNEAQ (reference sequence). The ends were cut back, 1 base at V and 1 base at J, with 13 bases in the middle. CDR3 amino acids: CASSLDSWAGNTEAFF. CDR3 DNA sequence: TGTGCCAGCAGCTTAGACTCTTGGGCAGGGAACACTGAAGCTTTCTTT.

This clonotype has ten or more counts. This chain joins TRBV4-1 and TRBJ2-3, with 8 bases identical to TRBD1. V was clipped by 0 bases and J by 4 bases; unmatched bases: 9. The CDR3 length is 17 residues. CDR1 is MGHRA and CDR2 is YSYEKL in the germline V gene. The CDR3: CASSQDHSGGAADTQYF. CDR3 nucleotide sequence: TGCGCCAGCAGCCAAGATCATTCAGGGGGCGCTGCAGATACGCAGTATTTT.

This clonotype was seen a few times. J is TRBJ1-2 and V is TRBV4-2; possible D gene TRBD1, 5 bases. CDR3 length: 17 amino acids. The V end lost 4 bases, the J end lost 2 bases, and 20 bases lay between the germline ends. Germline V gives CDR1 LGHNA, CDR2 YNFKEQ. The CDR3: CASSPLGSSQGNYGYTF. The CDR3 nucleotides are TGTGCCAGCAGCCCCCTGGGGTCTTCTCAGGGAAACTATGGCTACACCTTC.

This sequence joins TRBV7-9 and TRBJ2-7; 12 nucleotides match TRBD2. With 6 bases clipped from V and 4 bases from J, the junction kept 7 bases outside the gene matches. Germline assignment: CDR1 SEHNR and CDR2 FQNEAQ (reference sequence). The CDR3 consists of 15 residues. In nucleotides, the CDR3 is TGTGCCAGCAGATTGACTAGCGGGAGAGTTTACGAGCAGTACTTC. It encodes CASRLTSGRVYEQYF.

The V gene is TRBV10-2, the J gene TRBJ1-1; TRBD1 matches at 8 bases. J gave up 7 bases and V 4 bases, and 5 bases lay outside the gene matches. CDR3 length equals 13 residues. The germline CDR1 and CDR2 sequences are WSHSY and SAAADI. DNA of the CDR3: TGCGCCAGCAGTGCCCAGGGGGCACATGAAGCTTTCTTT. It is translated as CASSAQGAHEAFF.